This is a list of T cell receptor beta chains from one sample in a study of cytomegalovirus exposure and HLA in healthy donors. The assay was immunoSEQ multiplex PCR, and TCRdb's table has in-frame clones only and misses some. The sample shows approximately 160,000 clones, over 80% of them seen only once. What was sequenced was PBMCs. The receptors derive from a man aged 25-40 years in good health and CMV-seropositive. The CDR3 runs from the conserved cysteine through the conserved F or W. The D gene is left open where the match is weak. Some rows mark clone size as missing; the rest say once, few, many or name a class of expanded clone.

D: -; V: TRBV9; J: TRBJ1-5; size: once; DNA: TGTGCCAGCAGCGTAGGGGGGGGAAAAAACCAGCCCCAGCATTTT; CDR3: CASSVGGGKNQPQHF
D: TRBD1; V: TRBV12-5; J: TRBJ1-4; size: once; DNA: TGTGCTGCAAGGACAGGCGAAAAACTGTTTTTT; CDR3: CAARTGEKLFF
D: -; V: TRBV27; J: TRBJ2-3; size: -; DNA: TGTGCCAGCAGTTGGACAGGCACAGATACGCAGTATTTT; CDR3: CASSWTGTDTQYF
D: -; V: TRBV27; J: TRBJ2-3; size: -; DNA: TGTGCCAGCAGTTTAGAAAGCTATAGCACAGATACGCAGTATTTT; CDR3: CASSLESYSTDTQYF
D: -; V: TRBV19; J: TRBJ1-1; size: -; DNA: TGTGCCAGTAGTATCGCGCCGGAGACTGAAGCTTTCTTT; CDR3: CASSIAPETEAFF
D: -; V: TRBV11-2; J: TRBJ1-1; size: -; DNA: TGTGCCAGCAGCTTAGCGGGCAGGGCCACTGAAGCTTTCTTT; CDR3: CASSLAGRATEAFF
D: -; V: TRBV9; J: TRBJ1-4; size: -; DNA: TGTGCCAGCAGCTTAGGGGAGAGGACTAATGAAAAACTGTTTTTT; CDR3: CASSLGERTNEKLFF
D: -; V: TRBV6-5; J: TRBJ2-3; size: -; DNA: TGTGCCAGCAGTTACTCGACTGAGGATACGCAGTATTTT; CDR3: CASSYSTEDTQYF
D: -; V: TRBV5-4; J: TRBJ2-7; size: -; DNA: TGTGCCAGCAGCTTGGCACCCTTAATAGCCTACGAGCAGTACTTC; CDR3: CASSLAPLIAYEQYF
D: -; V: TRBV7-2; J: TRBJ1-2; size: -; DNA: TGTGCCAGCAGCCCACCCCCGACAGACCACTATGGCTACACCTTC; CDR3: CASSPPPTDHYGYTF
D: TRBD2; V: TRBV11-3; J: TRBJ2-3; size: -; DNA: TGTGCCAGCAGCCCCGGACTAGCGGGGAGCACAGATACGCAGTATTTT; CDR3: CASSPGLAGSTDTQYF
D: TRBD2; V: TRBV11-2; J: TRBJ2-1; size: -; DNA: TGTGCCAGCAGTCGAACTAGCGGGGGATACAATGAGCAGTTCTTC; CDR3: CASSRTSGGYNEQFF
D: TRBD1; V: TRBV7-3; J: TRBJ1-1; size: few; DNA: TGTGCCAGCAGCTTAACGTCAGGGGGCACTGAAGCTTTCTTT; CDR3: CASSLTSGGTEAFF
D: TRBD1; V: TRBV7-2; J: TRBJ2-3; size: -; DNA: TGTGCCAGCAGCTCCCAGGACAGGGGAACAGATACGCAGTATTTT; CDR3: CASSSQDRGTDTQYF
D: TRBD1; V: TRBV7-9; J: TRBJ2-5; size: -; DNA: TGTGCCAGCAGCCAGACAGGGAAAGAGACCCAGTACTTC; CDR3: CASSQTGKETQYF
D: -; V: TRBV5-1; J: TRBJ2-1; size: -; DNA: TGCGCCAGCAGCTTAGTCTCTGCAGGGAACAATGAGCAGTTCTTC; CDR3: CASSLVSAGNNEQFF
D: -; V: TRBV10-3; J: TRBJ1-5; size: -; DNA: TGTGCCATCAGTGATTCAGGGGAGCGGAGCAATCAGCCCCAGCATTTT; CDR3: CAISDSGERSNQPQHF
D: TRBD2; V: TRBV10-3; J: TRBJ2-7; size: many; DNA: TGTGCCATCGAGGCGGCGGGGGGACCCTACGAGCAGTACTTC; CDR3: CAIEAAGGPYEQYF
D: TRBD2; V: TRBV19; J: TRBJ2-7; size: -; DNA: TGTGCCAGTAGTCCAACTAGCGGGGGGACCTACGAGCAGTACTTC; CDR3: CASSPTSGGTYEQYF
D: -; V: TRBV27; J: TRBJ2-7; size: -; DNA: TGTGCCAGCAGTTTAAAGGGCCGACAGGGCGGGGACGAGCAGTACTTC; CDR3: CASSLKGRQGGDEQYF
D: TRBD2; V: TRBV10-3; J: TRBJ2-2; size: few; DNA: TGTGCCATCACCCCTGGCGGGGGGAACACCGGGGAGCTGTTTTTT; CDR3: CAITPGGGNTGELFF
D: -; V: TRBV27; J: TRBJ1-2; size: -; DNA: TGTGCCAGCAGTTTATCGGGGGCGCAGAAAAGTGGCTACACCTTC; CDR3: CASSLSGAQKSGYTF
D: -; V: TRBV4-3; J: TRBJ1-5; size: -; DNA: TGCGCCAGCAGCCAAGACATCTCGGGAGCGGGGGAGAATCAGCCCCAGCATTTT; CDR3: CASSQDISGAGENQPQHF
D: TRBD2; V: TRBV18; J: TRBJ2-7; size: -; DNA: TGTGCCAGCTCCTCTTGGGAGGGCGCCGCCTACGAGCAGTACTTC; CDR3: CASSSWEGAAYEQYF
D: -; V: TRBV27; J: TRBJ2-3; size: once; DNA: TGTGCCAGCAGTTTAAATTCTCTCGATACGCAGTATTTT; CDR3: CASSLNSLDTQYF
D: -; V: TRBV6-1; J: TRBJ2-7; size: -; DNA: TGTGCCAGCAGTGAGATACAGGGCCCCTACGAGCAGTACTTC; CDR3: CASSEIQGPYEQYF
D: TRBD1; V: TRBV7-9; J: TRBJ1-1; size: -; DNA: TGTGCCAGCAGCTTAACGGACAGGGATCCGAACACTGAAGCTTTCTTT; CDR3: CASSLTDRDPNTEAFF
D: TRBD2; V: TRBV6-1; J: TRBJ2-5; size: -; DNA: TGTGCCAGCAGCTTAGGGACGGGGGGGACCCAGTACTTC; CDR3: CASSLGTGGTQYF
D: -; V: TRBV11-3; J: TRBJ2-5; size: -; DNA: TGTGCCAGCAGCAGCGGATTGTGGGAGACCCAGTACTTC; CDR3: CASSSGLWETQYF
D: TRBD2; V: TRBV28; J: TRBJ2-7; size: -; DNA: TGTGCCAGCAGTCTAGGGACTAGCGGGGGGGTGTACTACGAGCAGTACTTC; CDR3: CASSLGTSGGVYYEQYF
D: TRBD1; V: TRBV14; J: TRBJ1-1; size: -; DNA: TGTGCCAGCAGCCAAGTTGTGACAGGGGGTAGGGCTTTCTTT; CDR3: CASSQVVTGGRAFF
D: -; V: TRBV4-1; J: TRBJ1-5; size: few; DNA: TGCGCCAGCAGCCAAGGGAGTGGCAATCAGCCCCAGCATTTT; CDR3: CASSQGSGNQPQHF
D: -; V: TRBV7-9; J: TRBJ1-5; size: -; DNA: TGTGCCAGCAGCTCCTCCGTCGACAGGATGAGCAATCAGCCCCAGCATTTT; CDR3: CASSSSVDRMSNQPQHF
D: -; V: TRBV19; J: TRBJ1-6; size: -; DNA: TGTGCCAGTAGTATTTACGGGAATAATTCACCCCTCCACTTT; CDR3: CASSIYGNNSPLHF
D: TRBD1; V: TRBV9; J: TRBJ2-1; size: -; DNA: TGTGCCAGCAGCCGGGGACAGGGGGGACCTGAGCAGTTCTTC; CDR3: CASSRGQGGPEQFF
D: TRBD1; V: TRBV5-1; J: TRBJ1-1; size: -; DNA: TGCGCCAGCAGCCCTAGACCGGACAGGGGACTAATAAGCTCGAACACTGAAGCTTTCTTT; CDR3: CASSPRPDRGLISSNTEAFF
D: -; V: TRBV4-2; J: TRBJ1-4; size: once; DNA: TGTGCCAGCAGCCAAGAGTCGACGGGTCAGACTAATGAAAAACTGTTTTTT; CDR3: CASSQESTGQTNEKLFF
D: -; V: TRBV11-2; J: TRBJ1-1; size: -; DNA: TGTGCCAGCAGCCATAAGTTCACAGGGAACACTGAAGCTTTCTTT; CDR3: CASSHKFTGNTEAFF
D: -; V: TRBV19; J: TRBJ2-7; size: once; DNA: TGTGCCAGTAGTGGCGGTATTAGCTCCTACGAGCAGTACTTC; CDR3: CASSGGISSYEQYF
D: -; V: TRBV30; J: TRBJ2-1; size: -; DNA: TGTGCCTGGAAACGGGGACACCGCTCCTACAATGAGCAGTTCTTC; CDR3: CAWKRGHRSYNEQFF
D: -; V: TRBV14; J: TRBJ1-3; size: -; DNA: TGTGCCAGCAGCCAAGCCGTATCTGGAAACACCATATATTTT; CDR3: CASSQAVSGNTIYF
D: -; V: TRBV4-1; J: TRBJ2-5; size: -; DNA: TGCGCCAGCAGCCAAAAAGCTCGGGGGACCCAAGAGACCCAGTACTTC; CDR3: CASSQKARGTQETQYF
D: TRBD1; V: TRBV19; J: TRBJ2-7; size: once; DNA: TGTGCCAGTAGTATCGAGGGGACAGGGGTCTACGAGCAGTACTTC; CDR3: CASSIEGTGVYEQYF
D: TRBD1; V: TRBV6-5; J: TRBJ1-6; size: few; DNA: TGTGCCAGCAGTTACAGACAGGGAGGTAATTCACCCCTCCACTTT; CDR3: CASSYRQGGNSPLHF
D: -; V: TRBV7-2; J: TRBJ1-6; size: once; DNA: TGTGCCAGCAGCCTCAGGGTGTCCTATAATTCACCCCTCCACTTT; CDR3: CASSLRVSYNSPLHF
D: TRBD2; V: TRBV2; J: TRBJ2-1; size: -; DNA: TGTGCCAGCAGTGATTCCCGACTAGCGGGGGGTCAAGGTGAGCAGTTCTTC; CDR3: CASSDSRLAGGQGEQFF
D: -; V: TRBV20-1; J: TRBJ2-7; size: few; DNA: TGCAGTGCTAGACAGGGATACGAGCAGTACTTC; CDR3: CSARQGYEQYF
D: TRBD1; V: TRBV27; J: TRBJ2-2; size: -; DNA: TGTGCCATCAAGCTCGGACAGGGAGGAGGCGGGGAGCTGTTTTTT; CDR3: CAIKLGQGGGGELFF
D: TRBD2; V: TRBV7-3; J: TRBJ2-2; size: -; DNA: TGTGCCAGCAGCTTATTAGCGGGGGCGAACACCGGGGAGCTGTTTTTT; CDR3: CASSLLAGANTGELFF
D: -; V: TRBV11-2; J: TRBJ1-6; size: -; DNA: TGTGCCAGCAGCTCCCTTCAGGGTATTAATTCACCCCTCCACTTT; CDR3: CASSSLQGINSPLHF
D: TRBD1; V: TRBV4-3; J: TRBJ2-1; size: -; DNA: TGCGCCAGCAGCCAAGGATTGCCAGGTAGTTTAGGGGGCAGGGATGAGCAGTTCTTC; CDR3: CASSQGLPGSLGGRDEQFF
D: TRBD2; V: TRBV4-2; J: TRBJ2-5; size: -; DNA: TGTGCCAGCAGCCAAGGGGAGCTAGCGGGGGGGTATGGAGAGACCCAGTACTTC; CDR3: CASSQGELAGGYGETQYF
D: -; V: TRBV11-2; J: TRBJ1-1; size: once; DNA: TGTGCCAGCAGCTTAAAAGAGACTGAAGCTTTCTTT; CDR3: CASSLKETEAFF
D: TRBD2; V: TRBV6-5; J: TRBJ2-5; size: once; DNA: TGTGCCAGCAGAGGACTAGCGGCTGGGAAGACCCAGTACTTC; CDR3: CASRGLAAGKTQYF
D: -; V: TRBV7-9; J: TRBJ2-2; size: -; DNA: TGTGCCAGCAGCCCCCTAGTCGGGGAGCTGTTTTTT; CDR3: CASSPLVGELFF
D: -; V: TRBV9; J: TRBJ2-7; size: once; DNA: TGTGCCAGCAGCCCTAACCGGGTCGAGCAGTACTTC; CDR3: CASSPNRVEQYF
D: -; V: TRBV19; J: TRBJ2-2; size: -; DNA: TGTGCCAGTAGCAGCCGGGGGGCGACACCCGGGGAGCTGTTTTTT; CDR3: CASSSRGATPGELFF
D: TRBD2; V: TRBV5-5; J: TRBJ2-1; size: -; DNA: TGTGCCAGCAGCTCCTCCTCTAGCGGGGGGCACAATGAGCAGTTCTTC; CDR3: CASSSSSSGGHNEQFF
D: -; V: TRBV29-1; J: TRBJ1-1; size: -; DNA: TGCAGCGCAAGGGACACGGCAGGTGAAGCTTTCTTT; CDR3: CSARDTAGEAFF